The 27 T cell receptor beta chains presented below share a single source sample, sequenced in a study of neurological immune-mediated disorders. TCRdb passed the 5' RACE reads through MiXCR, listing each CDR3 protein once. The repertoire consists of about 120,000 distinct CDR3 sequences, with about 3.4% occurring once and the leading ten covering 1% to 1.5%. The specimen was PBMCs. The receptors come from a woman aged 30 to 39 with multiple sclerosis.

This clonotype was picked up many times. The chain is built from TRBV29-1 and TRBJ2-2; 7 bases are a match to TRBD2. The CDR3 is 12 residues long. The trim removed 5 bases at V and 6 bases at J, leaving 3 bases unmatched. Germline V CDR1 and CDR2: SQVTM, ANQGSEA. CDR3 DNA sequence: TGCAGCGTTAGGGACTACTCCGGGGAGCTGTTTTTT. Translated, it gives CSVRDYSGELFF.

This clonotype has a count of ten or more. CDR3 region: CSVGVGGNQPQHF. The DNA of the CDR3 is TGCAGCGTTGGTGTCGGGGGCAATCAGCCCCAGCATTTT. This chain joins TRBV29-1 and TRBJ1-5; D gene unclear. The CDR3 is made up of 13 amino acids. Looked up from germline, CDR1 is SQVTM and CDR2 is ANQGSEA. The V gene lost 4 bases and the J gene lost 2 bases, with 9 bases spanning the gap. The full variable domain, rest sourced from reference TRBV29-1 and TRBJ1-5, is SAVISQKPSRDICQRGTSLTIQCQVDSQVTMMFWYRQQPGQSLTLIATANQGSEATYESGFVIDKFPISRPNLTFSTLTVSNMSPEDSSIYLCSVGVGGNQPQHFGDGTRLSIL.

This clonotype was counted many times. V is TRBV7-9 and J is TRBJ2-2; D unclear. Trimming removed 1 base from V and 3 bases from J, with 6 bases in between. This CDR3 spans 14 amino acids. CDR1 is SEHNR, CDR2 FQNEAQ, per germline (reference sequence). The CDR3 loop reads CASSLDRYTGELFF. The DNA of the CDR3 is TGTGCCAGCAGCTTAGACAGATACACCGGGGAGCTGTTTTTT.

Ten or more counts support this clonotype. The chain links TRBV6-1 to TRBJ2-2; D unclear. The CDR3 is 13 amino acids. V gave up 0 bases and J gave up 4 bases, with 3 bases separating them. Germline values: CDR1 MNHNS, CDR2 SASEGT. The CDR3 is CASSEASTGELFF. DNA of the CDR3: TGTGCCAGCAGTGAAGCTTCCACCGGGGAGCTGTTTTTT.

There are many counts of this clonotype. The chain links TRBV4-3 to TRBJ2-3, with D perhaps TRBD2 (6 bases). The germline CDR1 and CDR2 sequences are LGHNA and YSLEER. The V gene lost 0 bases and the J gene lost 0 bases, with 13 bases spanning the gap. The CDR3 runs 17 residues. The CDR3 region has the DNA TGCGCCAGCAGCCAAGATTCGCGGGGTTCTAGCACAGATACGCAGTATTTT. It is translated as CASSQDSRGSSTDTQYF.

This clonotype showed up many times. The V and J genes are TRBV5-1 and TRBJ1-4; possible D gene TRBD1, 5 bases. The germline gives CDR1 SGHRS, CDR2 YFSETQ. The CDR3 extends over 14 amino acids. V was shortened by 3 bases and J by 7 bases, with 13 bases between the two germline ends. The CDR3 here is CASSSGTDGEKLFF. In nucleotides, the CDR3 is TGCGCCAGCAGCTCCGGGACGGACGGTGAAAAACTGTTTTTT.

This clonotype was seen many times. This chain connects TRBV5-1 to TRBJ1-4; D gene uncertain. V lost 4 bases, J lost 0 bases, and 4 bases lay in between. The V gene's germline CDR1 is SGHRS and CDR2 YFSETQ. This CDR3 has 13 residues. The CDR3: CASSLATNEKLFF. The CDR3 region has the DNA TGCGCCAGCAGCCTCGCAACTAATGAAAAACTGTTTTTT.

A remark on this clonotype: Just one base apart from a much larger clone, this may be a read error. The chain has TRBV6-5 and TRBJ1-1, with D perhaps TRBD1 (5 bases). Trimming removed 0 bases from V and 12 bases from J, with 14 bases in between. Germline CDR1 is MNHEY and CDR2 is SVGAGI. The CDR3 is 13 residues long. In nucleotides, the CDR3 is TGTGCCAGCAGTTACTCTCTGCAGGGTCTGACTTTCTTT. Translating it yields CASSYSLQGLTFF.

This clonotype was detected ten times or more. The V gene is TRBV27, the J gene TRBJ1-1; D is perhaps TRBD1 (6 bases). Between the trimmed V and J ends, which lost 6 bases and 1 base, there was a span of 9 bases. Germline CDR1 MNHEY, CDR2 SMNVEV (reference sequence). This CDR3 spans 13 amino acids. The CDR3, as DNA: TGTGCCAGCAGAGCGGACAGGAACACTGAAGCTTTCTTT. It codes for CASRADRNTEAFF.

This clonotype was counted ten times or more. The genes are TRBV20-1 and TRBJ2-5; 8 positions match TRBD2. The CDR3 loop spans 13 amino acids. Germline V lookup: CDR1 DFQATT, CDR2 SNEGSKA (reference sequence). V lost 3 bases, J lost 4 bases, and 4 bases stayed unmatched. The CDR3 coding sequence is TGCAGTGCTAGTAGCGGGGCGGGAGAGACCCAGTACTTC. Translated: CSASSGAGETQYF.

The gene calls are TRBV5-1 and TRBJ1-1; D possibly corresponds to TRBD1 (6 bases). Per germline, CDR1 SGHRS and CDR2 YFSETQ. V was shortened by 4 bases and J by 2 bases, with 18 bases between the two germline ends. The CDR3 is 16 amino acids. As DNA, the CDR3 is TGCGCCAGCAGCCAAAAACAGGGTGTAGAAAACACTGAAGCTTTCTTT. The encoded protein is CASSQKQGVENTEAFF.

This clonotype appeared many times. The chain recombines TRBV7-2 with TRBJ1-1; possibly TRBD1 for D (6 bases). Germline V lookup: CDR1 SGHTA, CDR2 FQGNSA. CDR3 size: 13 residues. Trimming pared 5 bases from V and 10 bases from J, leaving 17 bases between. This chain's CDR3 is CASSPTGEGGAFF. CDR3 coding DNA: TGTGCCAGCAGCCCAACCGGTGAGGGGGGAGCTTTCTTT.

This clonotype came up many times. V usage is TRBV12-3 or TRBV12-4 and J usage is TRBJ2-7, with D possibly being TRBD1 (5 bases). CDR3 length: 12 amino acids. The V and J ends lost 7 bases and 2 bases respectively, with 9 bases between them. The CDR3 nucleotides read TGTGCCAGCACGGACATCCCCTACGAGCAGTACTTC. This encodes CASTDIPYEQYF.

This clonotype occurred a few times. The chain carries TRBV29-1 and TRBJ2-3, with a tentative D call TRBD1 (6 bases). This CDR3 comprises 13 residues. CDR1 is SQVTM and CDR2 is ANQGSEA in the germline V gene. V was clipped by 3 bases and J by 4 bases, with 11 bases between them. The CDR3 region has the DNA TGCAGCGTTGAGGCTTACAGGGCAGATACGCAGTATTTT. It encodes CSVEAYRADTQYF.

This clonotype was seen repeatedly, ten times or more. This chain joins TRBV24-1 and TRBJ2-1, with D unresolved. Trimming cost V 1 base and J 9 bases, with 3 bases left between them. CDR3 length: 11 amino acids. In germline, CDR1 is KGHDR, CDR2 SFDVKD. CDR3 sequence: CATSDFTEQFF. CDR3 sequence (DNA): TGTGCCACCAGTGATTTTACTGAGCAGTTCTTC.

The CDR3 here is CSARPPDHGYTF. The CDR3 DNA is TGCAGTGCTAGACCCCCAGACCATGGCTACACCTTC. The genes are TRBV20-1 and TRBJ1-2; D is undetermined. The CDR3 has 12 residues. In germline, CDR1 is DFQATT, CDR2 SNEGSKA (reference sequence). Trimming left V 2 bases short and J 6 bases short, with 10 bases between.

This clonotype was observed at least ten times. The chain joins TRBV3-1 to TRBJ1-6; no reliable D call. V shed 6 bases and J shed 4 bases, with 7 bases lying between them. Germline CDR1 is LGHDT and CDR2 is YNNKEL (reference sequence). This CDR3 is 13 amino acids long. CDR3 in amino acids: CASRSLYNSPLHF. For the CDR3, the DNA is TGTGCCAGCAGGTCACTGTATAATTCACCCCTCCACTTT.

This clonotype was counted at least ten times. CDR3 bases: TGTGCCAGCGCTCGGAGCGGAGAGACCCAGTACTTC. Translating it yields CASARSGETQYF. The rearrangement uses TRBV2 and TRBJ2-5; TRBD2 might be the D (5 bases). Trimming stripped 8 bases from V and 4 bases from J, with 11 bases between. Looked up from germline, CDR1 is SNHLY and CDR2 is FYNNEI. CDR3 length: 12 residues.

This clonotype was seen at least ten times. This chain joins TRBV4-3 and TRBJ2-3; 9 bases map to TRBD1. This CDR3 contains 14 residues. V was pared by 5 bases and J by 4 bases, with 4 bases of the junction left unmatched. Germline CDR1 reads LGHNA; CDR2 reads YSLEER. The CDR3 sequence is CASSKQGAPDTQYF. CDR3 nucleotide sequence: TGCGCCAGCAGCAAACAGGGGGCCCCAGATACGCAGTATTTT.

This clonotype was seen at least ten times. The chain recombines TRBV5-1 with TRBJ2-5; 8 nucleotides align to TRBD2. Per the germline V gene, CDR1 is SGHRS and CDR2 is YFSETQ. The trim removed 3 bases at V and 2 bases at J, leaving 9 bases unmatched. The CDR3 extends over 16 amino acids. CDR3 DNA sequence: TGCGCCAGCAGCTGGTCGGGGGGGCCTGGACAAGAGACCCAGTACTTC. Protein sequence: CASSWSGGPGQETQYF. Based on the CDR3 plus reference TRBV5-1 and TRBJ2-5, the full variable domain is KAGVTQTPRYLIKTRGQQVTLSCSPISGHRSVSWYQQTPGQGLQFLFEYFSETQRNKGNFPGRFSGRQFSNSRSEMNVSTLELGDSALYLCASSWSGGPGQETQYFGPGTRLLVL.

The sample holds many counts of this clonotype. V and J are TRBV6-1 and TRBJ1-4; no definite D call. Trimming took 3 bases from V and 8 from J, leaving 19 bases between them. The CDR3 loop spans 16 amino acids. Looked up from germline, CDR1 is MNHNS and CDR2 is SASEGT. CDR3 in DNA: TGTGCCAGCAGTGAGGGCCCCTTTGGCGTATCAGAAAAACTGTTTTTT. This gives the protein CASSEGPFGVSEKLFF.

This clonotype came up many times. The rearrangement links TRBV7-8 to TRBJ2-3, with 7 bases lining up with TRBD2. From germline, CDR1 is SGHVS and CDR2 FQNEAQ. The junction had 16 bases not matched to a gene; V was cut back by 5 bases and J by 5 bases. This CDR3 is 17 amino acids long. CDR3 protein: CASSLPDLGGGGDTQYF. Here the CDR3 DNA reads TGTGCCAGCAGCCTACCTGACTTAGGCGGGGGTGGAGATACGCAGTATTTT.

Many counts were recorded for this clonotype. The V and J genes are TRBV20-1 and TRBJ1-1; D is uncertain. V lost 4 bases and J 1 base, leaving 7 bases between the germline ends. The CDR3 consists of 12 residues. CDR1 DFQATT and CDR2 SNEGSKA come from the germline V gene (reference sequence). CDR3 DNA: TGCAGTGCTATTCTCAGGAACACTGAAGCTTTCTTT. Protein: CSAILRNTEAFF.

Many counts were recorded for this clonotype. CDR3 amino acids: CSARSYYEQYF. The CDR3 region has the DNA TGCAGTGCTAGGTCGTACTACGAGCAGTACTTC. The rearrangement joins TRBV20-1 to TRBJ2-7, with no clear D. The CDR3 spans 11 residues. Germline-derived CDR1 and CDR2 are DFQATT and SNEGSKA (reference sequence). V was clipped by 3 bases and J by 3 bases, with 6 bases between them.

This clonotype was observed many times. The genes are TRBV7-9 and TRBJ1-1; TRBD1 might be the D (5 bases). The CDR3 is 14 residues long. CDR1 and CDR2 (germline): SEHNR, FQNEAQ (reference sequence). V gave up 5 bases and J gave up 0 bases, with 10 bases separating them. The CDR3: CASSPQGMNTEAFF. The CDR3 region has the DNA TGTGCCAGCAGCCCCCAGGGTATGAACACTGAAGCTTTCTTT.

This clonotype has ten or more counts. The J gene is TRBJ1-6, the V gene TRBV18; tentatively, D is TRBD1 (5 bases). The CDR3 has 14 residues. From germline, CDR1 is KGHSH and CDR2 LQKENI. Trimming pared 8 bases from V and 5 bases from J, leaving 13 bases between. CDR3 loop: CASVNQGHNSPLHF. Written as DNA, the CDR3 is TGTGCCAGCGTTAATCAGGGACATAATTCACCCCTCCACTTT.

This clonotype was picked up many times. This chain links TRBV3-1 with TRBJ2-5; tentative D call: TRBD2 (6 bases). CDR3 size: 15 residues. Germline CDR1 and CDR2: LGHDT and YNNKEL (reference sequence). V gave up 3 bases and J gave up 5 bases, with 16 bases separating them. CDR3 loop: CASSQGLEAWETQYF. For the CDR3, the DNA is TGTGCCAGCAGCCAGGGACTGGAGGCCTGGGAGACCCAGTACTTC.